This passage covers 30 T cell receptor beta chains from one sample sequenced in a study of shared clonotypes between healthy human individuals. Clones were read by immunoSEQ multiplex PCR, and TCRdb kept only the in-frame ones, dropping some. The sample holds about 2.3 million clones, 80% to 95% seen once. Sequences were obtained from naive CD4+ T cells from PBMCs. The subset: CD45RA+ positively selected. The receptors shown here come from a man aged 18 to 30 in good health. Some clones in this sample may be carry-over from other donors' samples.

The genes are TRBV27 and TRBJ1-2; maybe TRBD1 (5 bases). This CDR3 is 13 amino acids long. V dropped 3 bases and J dropped 4 bases, with 9 bases sitting between them. Germline assignment: CDR1 MNHEY and CDR2 SMNVEV (reference sequence). CDR3 residues: CASSLGPPYGYTF. In DNA, the CDR3 is TGTGCCAGCAGTTTGGGGCCGCCCTATGGCTACACCTTC.

The chain uses TRBV5-1 and TRBJ2-7, with D unclear. The CDR3 length is 12 residues. Germline CDR1 SGHRS, CDR2 YFSETQ. Trimming cost V 4 bases and J 1 base, with 6 bases left between them. CDR3 bases: TGCGCCAGCAGCGCCCAGTCCTACGAGCAGTACTTC. Amino acids: CASSAQSYEQYF.

The rearrangement links TRBV19 to TRBJ1-2; D not certain. The CDR3 length is 13 residues. Trimming pared 7 bases from V and 4 bases from J, leaving 13 bases between. The germline V gene encodes CDR1 LNHDA and CDR2 SQIVND (reference sequence). CDR3 coding DNA: TGTGCCAGTAACAAAGGAGATGGCTATGGCTACACCTTC. Its translation is CASNKGDGYGYTF. Using reference TRBV19 and TRBJ1-2 for the parts outside the CDR3, the full variable domain is DGGITQSPKYLFRKEGQNVTLSCEQNLNHDAMYWYRQDPGQGLRLIYYSQIVNDFQKGDIAEGYSVSREKKESFPLTVTSAQKNPTAFYLCASNKGDGYGYTFGSGTRLTVV.

Concerning this clone itself: This CDR3 is also generated by other DNA sequences in the sample. CDR3 nucleotide sequence: TGTGCCAGCAGCTTACTGTCGAAGAACACTGAAGCTTTCTTT. Its protein product is CASSLLSKNTEAFF. The chain is built from TRBV7-9 and TRBJ1-1; no clear D. Germline lookup yields CDR1 SEHNR and CDR2 FQNEAQ (reference sequence). This CDR3 is 14 amino acids long. V was trimmed by 2 bases and J by 1 base, leaving 8 bases between them.

DNA for the CDR3: TGTGCCAGCAGCTTTCCCGGGAGTAACTATGGCTACACCTTC. Translated, it gives CASSFPGSNYGYTF. The gene calls are TRBV7-9 and TRBJ1-2, with D unresolved. The V end lost 3 bases, the J end lost 1 base, and 9 bases lay between the germline ends. The germline gives CDR1 SEHNR, CDR2 FQNEAQ (reference sequence). The CDR3 length is 14 residues.

In regard to this clone: Other DNA sequences in this sample translate to the same CDR3. This chain joins TRBV5-1 and TRBJ1-5, with 7 positions matching TRBD1. J lost 0 bases, V lost 0 bases, and 6 bases had no gene match. Germline V lookup: CDR1 SGHRS, CDR2 YFSETQ. This CDR3 region has 17 residues. CDR3 in amino acids: CASSLGQGGSSNQPQHF. The DNA for the CDR3 is TGCGCCAGCAGCTTGGGGCAGGGGGGCTCTAGCAATCAGCCCCAGCATTTT.

The rearrangement links TRBV6-1 to TRBJ2-5, with 10 bases lining up with TRBD2. V trimming: 1 base; J trimming: 5 bases; junction bases outside the gene matches: 16. The CDR3 extends over 19 amino acids. Germline loops: CDR1 MNHNS, CDR2 SASEGT. CDR3: CASSEGLNALSGRAETQYF. CDR3 sequence (DNA): TGTGCCAGCAGTGAAGGACTGAACGCCTTGAGCGGGAGGGCGGAGACCCAGTACTTC.

The V and J genes are TRBV27 and TRBJ1-1; D unclear. This CDR3 is 14 amino acids long. Germline CDR1 MNHEY, CDR2 SMNVEV (reference sequence). Trimming removed 0 bases from V and 4 bases from J, with 9 bases in between. In DNA form, the CDR3 reads TGTGCCAGCAGTTTATCGCCGGGCCCCACTGAAGCTTTCTTT. It translates to CASSLSPGPTEAFF.

The J gene is TRBJ1-2, the V gene TRBV11-2; D perhaps matches TRBD1 (5 bases). The CDR3 loop spans 16 amino acids. V was clipped by 3 bases and J by 4 bases, with 18 bases between them. Germline assignment: CDR1 SGHAT and CDR2 FQNNGV. This CDR3 is CASSFGPDRFPYGYTF. Written as DNA, the CDR3 is TGTGCCAGCAGCTTTGGCCCAGACAGATTCCCCTATGGCTACACCTTC.

The chain combines TRBV10-1 with TRBJ2-5; D is perhaps TRBD2 (6 bases). This CDR3 is 14 amino acids long. V shed 3 bases and J shed 5 bases, with 13 bases lying between them. Germline V lookup: CDR1 WNHNN, CDR2 SYGVQD (reference sequence). CDR3 region: CASSDPGLPETQYF. CDR3 sequence (DNA): TGCGCCAGCAGTGATCCGGGACTTCCTGAGACCCAGTACTTC.

The chain uses TRBV7-3 and TRBJ1-1; 9 bases are a match to TRBD1. The germline gives CDR1 SGHTA, CDR2 FQGTGA. V trimming: 4 bases; J trimming: 11 bases; junction bases outside the gene matches: 8. This CDR3 is 13 amino acids long. The CDR3 DNA reads as TGTGCCAGCAGCTCCGGCGGGACAGGGACGGCTTTCTTT. It yields the protein CASSSGGTGTAFF.

This chain uses TRBV28 with TRBJ1-5; D call uncertain. Trimming pared 6 bases from V and 5 bases from J, leaving 20 bases between. The length of the CDR3 is 16 residues. The germline CDR1 and CDR2 sequences are MDHEN and SYDVKM. CDR3 in DNA: TGTGCCAGCAGCTTCCTCGGGGATATGATCTATCAGCCCCAGCATTTT. This sequence encodes CASSFLGDMIYQPQHF. The full variable domain, rest sourced from reference TRBV28 and TRBJ1-5, is DVKVTQSSRYLVKRTGEKVFLECVQDMDHENMFWYRQDPGLGLRLIYFSYDVKMKEKGDIPEGYSVSREKKERFSLILESASTNQTSMYLCASSFLGDMIYQPQHFGDGTRLSIL.

This chain links TRBV5-5 with TRBJ1-1; D gene ambiguous. This CDR3 has 14 amino acids. Trimming pared 5 bases from V and 1 base from J, leaving 12 bases between. Germline CDR1 and CDR2: SGHKS and YYEKEE (reference sequence). CDR3 loop: CASSYPDGNTEAFF. For the CDR3, the DNA is TGTGCCAGCAGTTACCCGGACGGGAACACTGAAGCTTTCTTT.

This sequence joins TRBV7-8 and TRBJ1-2; D perhaps matches TRBD1 (5 bases). The length of the CDR3 is 15 residues. CDR1 SGHVS and CDR2 FQNEAQ come from the germline V gene. V was clipped by 6 bases and J by 1 base, with 15 bases between them. CDR3 in amino acids: CASSMGTPINYGYTF. The DNA for the CDR3 is TGTGCCAGCAGTATGGGGACTCCTATTAACTATGGCTACACCTTC.

The chain recombines TRBV9 with TRBJ2-2; D is perhaps TRBD1 (6 bases). Per germline, CDR1 SGDLS and CDR2 YYNGEE. The CDR3 sequence is 12 residues long. The V and J ends lost 5 bases and 7 bases respectively, with 9 bases between them. The CDR3 reads CASSPGHGELFF. DNA for the CDR3: TGTGCCAGCAGTCCGGGACACGGGGAGCTGTTTTTT.

The genes are TRBV11-2 and TRBJ1-6; no clear D. The V and J ends lost 3 bases and 17 bases respectively, with 17 bases between them. This CDR3 is built from 13 residues. Germline V gene lookup returns CDR1 SGHAT and CDR2 FQNNGV. This CDR3 reads CASSFPSRGHIHF. DNA of the CDR3: TGTGCCAGCAGCTTCCCAAGTCGCGGGCATATCCACTTT.

The chain uses TRBV6-4 and TRBJ1-5; D possibly corresponds to TRBD1 (5 bases). The CDR3 is made up of 18 amino acids. V lost 0 bases and J 6 bases, leaving 21 bases between the germline ends. The germline V gene encodes CDR1 MRHNA and CDR2 SNTAGT. CDR3 residues: CASSDSGGSQVLRQPQHF. In DNA form, the CDR3 reads TGTGCCAGCAGTGACTCGGGGGGGTCTCAAGTACTCCGTCAGCCCCAGCATTTT.

This clone was detected once. This rearrangement joins TRBV27 to TRBJ1-6; 9 bases match TRBD1. This CDR3 is built from 14 residues. Trimming took 3 bases from V and 7 from J; bases not matched to a gene: 1. Germline V lookup: CDR1 MNHEY, CDR2 SMNVEV (reference sequence). This chain's CDR3 is CASSFGQGNSPLHF. CDR3 sequence (DNA): TGTGCCAGCAGTTTCGGACAGGGGAATTCACCCCTCCACTTT.

The chain combines TRBV10-3 with TRBJ2-7; D ambiguous. CDR3 length equals 11 residues. Between the trimmed V and J ends, which lost 6 bases and 6 bases, there was a span of 9 bases. Germline loops: CDR1 ENHRY, CDR2 SYGVKD. This CDR3 is CAISASSEQYF. The CDR3 nucleotides are TGTGCCATCAGCGCTAGTTCCGAGCAGTACTTC.

The chain links TRBV30 to TRBJ2-3, with 7 bases matching TRBD1. The junction had 3 bases not matched to a gene; V was cut back by 0 bases and J by 3 bases. This CDR3 comprises 14 residues. CDR1 is GTSNPN and CDR2 is SVGIG in the germline V gene (reference sequence). CDR3 region: CAWSVSGGTDTQYF. CDR3 DNA: TGTGCCTGGAGTGTATCAGGGGGAACAGATACGCAGTATTTT.

The V and J genes are TRBV5-1 and TRBJ2-1; TRBD2 is a possible D gene (6 bases). This CDR3 contains 13 residues. Germline CDR1 and CDR2: SGHRS and YFSETQ. Trimming cost V 2 bases and J 9 bases, with 12 bases left between them. The CDR3 bases are TGCGCCAGCAGCTTCGGGGGAGCCGGTGAGCAGTTCTTC. Amino acids: CASSFGGAGEQFF.

The V gene is TRBV5-1, the J gene TRBJ2-7; D not resolved. CDR1 and CDR2 from the germline V gene are SGHRS and YFSETQ. The CDR3 is made up of 14 amino acids. Trimming shortened V by 4 bases and J by 4 bases, and 15 bases separated the two germline ends. Here the CDR3 reads CASSLSVVEYEQYF. Here the CDR3 DNA reads TGCGCCAGCAGCCTCAGCGTAGTAGAATACGAGCAGTACTTC.

About this clone itself: Other DNA sequences in this specimen translate into the identical CDR3. The chain recombines TRBV6-5 with TRBJ2-5; D not certain. Germline V gives CDR1 MNHEY, CDR2 SVGAGI. V lost 2 bases, J lost 5 bases, and 3 bases lay in between. This CDR3 region has 11 residues. CDR3 protein: CASSYRETQYF. CDR3 DNA: TGTGCCAGCAGTTACAGGGAGACCCAGTACTTC.

This sequence joins TRBV5-1 and TRBJ2-1, with 10 bases aligning to TRBD1. This CDR3 comprises 15 residues. Germline V gene data show CDR1 as SGHRS and CDR2 as YFSETQ. V trimming: 3 bases; J trimming: 5 bases; junction bases outside the gene matches: 5. Here the CDR3 DNA reads TGCGCCAGCAGCTACGACGGACAGGGGGACAATGAGCAGTTCTTC. This encodes CASSYDGQGDNEQFF.

This chain links TRBV5-1 with TRBJ2-1; 7 bases are shared with TRBD1. V was pared by 0 bases and J by 8 bases, with 8 bases of the junction left unmatched. The CDR3 totals 15 residues. Germline assignment: CDR1 SGHRS and CDR2 YFSETQ. Written as DNA, the CDR3 is TGCGCCAGCAGCTTGGTTATACAGGGGACCGATGAGCAGTTCTTC. This codes for CASSLVIQGTDEQFF.

A note on this clone: In the same sample, other DNA sequences code for this CDR3. This chain joins TRBV20-1 and TRBJ1-2, with D hard to call. The CDR3 is 11 residues long. V was trimmed by 4 bases and J by 1 base, leaving 4 bases between them. Germline V gene sequence: CDR1 DFQATT, CDR2 SNEGSKA (reference sequence). CDR3 DNA sequence: TGCAGTGCTACTGTTAACTATGGCTACACCTTC. The encoded protein is CSATVNYGYTF.

This chain joins TRBV4-1 and TRBJ2-3; 11 bases are a match to TRBD2. Germline V CDR1 and CDR2: MGHRA, YSYEKL. The CDR3 runs to 17 residues. J lost 2 bases, V lost 2 bases, and 6 bases had no gene match. CDR3 nucleotides: TGCGCCAGCAGCCAACTAGGACTAGCGGGCAACACAGATACGCAGTATTTT. As protein: CASSQLGLAGNTDTQYF.

V usage is TRBV6-1 and J usage is TRBJ1-1; D is undetermined. The CDR3 totals 12 residues. V was pared by 3 bases and J by 1 base, with 3 bases between. Germline V gene lookup returns CDR1 MNHNS and CDR2 SASEGT. In nucleotides, the CDR3 is TGTGCCAGCAGTGATCCGAACACTGAAGCTTTCTTT. Translated, it gives CASSDPNTEAFF.

The CDR3 nucleotides read TGTGCCAGCAGCCCGGGACAGGCAGTCCAAGAGACCCAGTACTTC. Encoded protein: CASSPGQAVQETQYF. The chain has TRBV7-3 and TRBJ2-5; 8 nucleotides align to TRBD1. The trim removed 5 bases at V and 1 base at J, leaving 6 bases unmatched. This CDR3 is built from 15 residues. Germline-derived CDR1 and CDR2 are SGHTA and FQGTGA.

This chain links TRBV2 with TRBJ2-7; tentative D call: TRBD1 (7 bases). The germline gives CDR1 SNHLY, CDR2 FYNNEI. Trimming shortened V by 3 bases and J by 3 bases, and 15 bases separated the two germline ends. CDR3 length: 15 amino acids. CDR3: CASSEEGRDSYEQYF. The CDR3 DNA sequence: TGTGCCAGCAGTGAGGAGGGAAGGGACAGCTACGAGCAGTACTTC.